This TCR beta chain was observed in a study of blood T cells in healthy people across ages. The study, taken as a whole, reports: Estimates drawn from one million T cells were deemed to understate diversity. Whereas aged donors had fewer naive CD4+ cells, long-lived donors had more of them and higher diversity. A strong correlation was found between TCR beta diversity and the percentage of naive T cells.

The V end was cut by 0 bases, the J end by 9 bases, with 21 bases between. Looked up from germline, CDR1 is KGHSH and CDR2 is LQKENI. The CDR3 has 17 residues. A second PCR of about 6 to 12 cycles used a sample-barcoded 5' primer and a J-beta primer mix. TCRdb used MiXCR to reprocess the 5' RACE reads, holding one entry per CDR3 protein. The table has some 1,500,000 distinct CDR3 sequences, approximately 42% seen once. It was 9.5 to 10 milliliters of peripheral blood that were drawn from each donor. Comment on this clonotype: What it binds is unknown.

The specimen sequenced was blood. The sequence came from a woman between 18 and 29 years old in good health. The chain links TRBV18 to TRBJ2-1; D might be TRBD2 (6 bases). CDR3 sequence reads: CASSPPGTGVSKGEQFF. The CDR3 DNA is TGTGCCAGCTCACCACCGGGGACTGGAGTCTCTAAGGGTGAGCAGTTCTTC.